This T cell receptor beta chain was obtained from a study of cytomegalovirus exposure and HLA in healthy donors. Study in general: Roughly 85 million unique TCRs from HLA-typed donors made up an early data release. Study outcomes and limitations: A list of 150 to 200 TCR beta chains associated with cytomegalovirus was given. Researchers left out some V segments, among them TRBV6-2 and TRBV6-3, as indistinguishable. Evidence from a later analysis indicated that most CMV-associated TCR beta chains looked HLA-restricted.

13 Jbeta primers and 60 Vbeta primers were used for the PCR. Libraries were prepared by immunoSEQ multiplex PCR; TCRdb keeps only in-frame clonotypes and omits some of them. The sample has approximately 170,000 clones, around four fifths seen once. As to this clone: Its antigen is undetermined.

J was trimmed by 5 bases and V by 0 bases; bases with no gene match: 9. Germline CDR1 MNHNS, CDR2 SASEGT. The CDR3 consists of 17 residues. The rearrangement links TRBV6-1 to TRBJ1-4; TRBD1 matches at 7 bases. The TCR comes from a boy aged 2 to 10 in good health and CMV-seronegative. The sample consisted of PBMCs. In DNA, the CDR3 is TGTGCCAGCAGTGAAGCGGCGTTCGCGGGACAGAATGAAAAACTGTTTTTT. This codes for CASSEAAFAGQNEKLFF.